This T cell receptor (beta chain) was sequenced for a study of blood T cell repertoires in COVID-19. The overall study: From T cells, B-cell-depleted T cells, or PBMCs came the material, which was cDNA or gDNA.

Produced via immunoSEQ multiplex PCR; TCRdb's table is partial and in-frame only. This sample has about 93,000 clones; approximately 89% occur once, and the top ten carry roughly 2.3%. V was trimmed by 0 bases and J by 7 bases, leaving 10 bases between them. This CDR3 is built from 13 residues. The germline V gene encodes CDR1 SGHRS and CDR2 YFSETQ. The source is a man aged 45-60 years with acute or convalescent COVID-19. Material for sequencing was peripheral blood. The V gene is TRBV5-1, the J gene TRBJ1-2, with D perhaps TRBD1 (6 bases). The CDR3 region is CASSLAGVGGYTF. As DNA, the CDR3 is TGCGCCAGCAGCTTGGCAGGGGTAGGTGGCTACACCTTC.